Following are 27 T cell receptor beta chains from one sample sequenced in a study of T cell responses to AZD1222 COVID-19 vaccine. Sequenced by immunoSEQ multiplex PCR; TCRdb stores in-frame clones only, minus some. The table lists about 180,000 clones, around 90% of them singletons, with 7.5% to 9.5% in the top ten. Here the sequenced sample was peripheral blood, taken on day 0 of AZD1222 vaccination. All receptors derive from an adult in good health.

The table lists this clone with a count of one. The CDR3 sequence is CASSVDARGYGYTF. In DNA form, the CDR3 reads TGTGCCAGCAGCGTAGACGCCAGGGGTTATGGCTACACCTTC. The J gene is TRBJ1-2, the V gene TRBV9, with D possibly TRBD1 on 6 matching bases. Germline lookup yields CDR1 SGDLS and CDR2 YYNGEE. The V end lost 0 bases, the J end lost 5 bases, and 11 bases lay between the germline ends. This CDR3 region has 14 residues.

The V gene is TRBV7-3, the J gene TRBJ2-2; D gene unclear. This CDR3 comprises 13 residues. The V end was cut by 4 bases, the J end by 7 bases, with 10 bases between. The germline CDR1 and CDR2 sequences are SGHTA and FQGTGA. The DNA of the CDR3 is TGTGCCAGCAGCTCATCCGAACGCGGGGAGCTGTTTTTT. Its protein is CASSSSERGELFF. Combining the CDR3 with reference TRBV7-3 and TRBJ2-2 gives the whole variable domain GAGVSQTPSNKVTEKGKYVELRCDPISGHTALYWYRQSLGQGPEFLIYFQGTGAADDSGLPNDRFFAVRPEGSVSTLKIQRTERGDSAVYLCASSSSERGELFFGEGSRLTVL.

CDR3 region: CASQSNSQGSYGYTF. The DNA for the CDR3 is TGTGCCAGCCAAAGTAACAGTCAGGGTTCCTATGGCTACACCTTC. The rearrangement joins TRBV6-5 to TRBJ1-2; D is possibly TRBD1 (5 bases). Germline assignment: CDR1 MNHEY and CDR2 SVGAGI. This CDR3 contains 15 residues. The ends were cut back, 8 bases at V and 4 bases at J, with 20 bases in the middle.

The V and J genes are TRBV21-1 and TRBJ1-5. TRBV21-1 constitutes a pseudogene. This CDR3 comprises 15 residues. The CDR3 protein is CASSKDLDCNQPQHF. The CDR3, as DNA: TGTGCCAGCAGCAAAGACTTGGATTGTAATCAGCCCCAGCATTTT.

The chain couples TRBV5-6 to TRBJ2-1; 11 bases line up with TRBD2. This CDR3 spans 16 amino acids. The germline V gene has CDR1 SGHDT and CDR2 YYEEEE. V gave up 2 bases and J gave up 7 bases; unmatched junction bases: 8. The CDR3 sequence: CASSFISASGGNEQFF. DNA for the CDR3: TGTGCCAGCAGCTTCATCTCGGCTAGCGGGGGGAATGAGCAGTTCTTC.

The rearrangement joins TRBV5-1 to TRBJ1-4, with 8 bases identical to TRBD1. J was trimmed by 7 bases and V by 4 bases; bases with no gene match: 6. CDR3 length equals 14 residues. Germline V gene lookup returns CDR1 SGHRS and CDR2 YFSETQ. CDR3 loop: CASSPGGAPEKLFF. CDR3 nucleotide sequence: TGCGCCAGCAGCCCAGGGGGCGCGCCTGAAAAACTGTTTTTT.

This chain connects TRBV7-9 to TRBJ2-5; 8 nucleotides match TRBD2. The junction had 7 bases not matched to a gene; V was cut back by 4 bases and J by 0 bases. This CDR3 has 16 amino acids. Germline V gene sequence: CDR1 SEHNR, CDR2 FQNEAQ (reference sequence). This CDR3 reads CASSSNPAGDQETQYF. CDR3 sequence (DNA): TGTGCCAGCAGCTCAAATCCAGCGGGGGACCAAGAGACCCAGTACTTC.

The chain links TRBV6-5 to TRBJ2-6, with D possibly TRBD1 on 6 matching bases. The CDR3 is 16 amino acids. V was cut by 2 bases and J by 0 bases, with 8 bases left in between. Germline CDR1 and CDR2: MNHEY and SVGAGI. CDR3 DNA sequence: TGTGCCAGCAGTTACGCCAGGGGCTCTGGGGCCAACGTCCTGACTTTC. Translating it yields CASSYARGSGANVLTF.

The genes are TRBV13 and TRBJ1-3; D remains ambiguous. Trimming pared 2 bases from V and 8 bases from J, leaving 7 bases between. This CDR3 is 12 amino acids long. CDR1 is PRHDT and CDR2 is FYEKMQ in the germline V gene (reference sequence). CDR3 in amino acids: CASSLIRDTIYF. The CDR3 DNA reads as TGTGCCAGCAGCTTAATCCGGGACACCATATATTTT.

The CDR3 here is CASSYVYEQFF. The CDR3 DNA reads TGTGCCAGCAGTTATGTGTATGAGCAGTTCTTC. The gene calls are TRBV6-2 or TRBV6-3 and TRBJ2-1; D remains unclear. The CDR3 covers 11 residues. V was cut by 3 bases and J by 8 bases, with 5 bases left in between. The germline V gene encodes CDR1 MNHEY and CDR2 SVGEGT.

This clone was detected a few times. The genes are TRBV19 and TRBJ1-5; possibly TRBD1 for D (5 bases). The CDR3 loop spans 14 amino acids. Germline values: CDR1 LNHDA, CDR2 SQIVND (reference sequence). Trimming cost V 7 bases and J 5 bases, with 15 bases left between them. The CDR3, as DNA: TGTGCCAGTACCCCCGACAGTTCCTATCAGCCCCAGCATTTT. Its protein product is CASTPDSSYQPQHF.

The rearrangement uses TRBV5-1 and TRBJ1-1; D is possibly TRBD1 (5 bases). Germline CDR1 and CDR2: SGHRS and YFSETQ. This CDR3 region has 13 residues. V was cut by 4 bases and J by 0 bases, with 7 bases left in between. The DNA of the CDR3 is TGCGCCAGCAGCCCGGGACTGAACACTGAAGCTTTCTTT. Translated, it gives CASSPGLNTEAFF.

The CDR3 is CASSALAGAGNEQFF. CDR3 DNA: TGCGCCAGCAGCGCCCTAGCGGGGGCAGGGAATGAGCAGTTCTTC. The chain links TRBV5-1 to TRBJ2-1; 10 bases agree with TRBD2. The germline gives CDR1 SGHRS, CDR2 YFSETQ. CDR3 length equals 15 residues. After removal of 4 bases from V and 7 bases from J, the junction contained 8 bases not matched to a gene.

This chain links TRBV19 with TRBJ2-6; 9 nucleotides line up with TRBD1. V dropped 5 bases and J dropped 0; count of bases not matched to a gene: 5. The CDR3 is made up of 17 amino acids. Germline CDR1 reads LNHDA; CDR2 reads SQIVND (reference sequence). DNA for the CDR3: TGTGCCAGTAGTCCCCTGACAGGGGGCTCTGGGGCCAACGTCCTGACTTTC. Residues: CASSPLTGGSGANVLTF. The whole variable domain, filled in from reference TRBV19 and TRBJ2-6, reads DGGITQSPKYLFRKEGQNVTLSCEQNLNHDAMYWYRQDPGQGLRLIYYSQIVNDFQKGDIAEGYSVSREKKESFPLTVTSAQKNPTAFYLCASSPLTGGSGANVLTFGAGSRLTVL.

CDR3 in amino acids: CASSPRTGAMGTEAFF. DNA of the CDR3: TGTGCCAGCAGTCCTCGGACAGGGGCGATGGGCACTGAAGCTTTCTTT. The genes are TRBV27 and TRBJ1-1; 9 nucleotides agree with TRBD1. This CDR3 spans 16 amino acids. The germline V gene encodes CDR1 MNHEY and CDR2 SMNVEV (reference sequence). With V trimmed by 5 bases and J by 4 bases, 11 bases remained unmatched.

This rearrangement joins TRBV24-1 to TRBJ1-5, with D unresolved. Looked up from germline, CDR1 is KGHDR and CDR2 is SFDVKD. CDR3 length: 14 amino acids. The V gene lost 3 bases and the J gene lost 0 bases, with 5 bases spanning the gap. CDR3 in amino acids: CATSDNTSNQPQHF. As DNA, the CDR3 is TGTGCCACCAGTGATAACACTAGCAATCAGCCCCAGCATTTT.

This clone has just one count. The CDR3 loop is CATSRQGHYGYTF. In nucleotides, the CDR3 is TGTGCCACCAGCAGACAGGGCCACTATGGCTACACCTTC. V usage is TRBV15 and J usage is TRBJ1-2, with a weak D call TRBD1 (5 bases). V lost 2 bases, J lost 3 bases, and 7 bases lay in between. Germline-derived CDR1 and CDR2 are LNHNV and YYDKDF (reference sequence). CDR3 length equals 13 residues.

The chain couples TRBV9 to TRBJ2-7; 7 bases map to TRBD2. The CDR3 sequence is 14 residues long. V gave up 0 bases and J gave up 5 bases; unmatched junction bases: 5. The germline CDR1 and CDR2 sequences are SGDLS and YYNGEE. CDR3 sequence (DNA): TGTGCCAGCAGCGTAGCAGCGGGAAGGGACGAGCAGTACTTC. Translating gives CASSVAAGRDEQYF.

As for this clone: Other nucleotide sequences from this sample produce the same CDR3. V is TRBV12-3 or TRBV12-4 and J is TRBJ1-1; D may be TRBD1 (5 bases). Trimming removed 4 bases from V and 2 bases from J, with 8 bases in between. This CDR3 has 13 amino acids. The CDR3 reads CASSWGRNTEAFF. The CDR3 DNA sequence: TGTGCCAGCAGTTGGGGGAGAAACACTGAAGCTTTCTTT.

The CDR3 nucleotides are TGTGCCAGCAGCCCACCTTCTACGAACACCGGGGAGCTGTTTTTT. Its protein is CASSPPSTNTGELFF. The chain carries TRBV11-3 and TRBJ2-2; D gene uncertain. CDR3 size: 15 residues. Per germline, CDR1 SGHNT and CDR2 YENEEA. The V end was cut by 5 bases, the J end by 0 bases, with 10 bases between.

This chain joins TRBV19 and TRBJ2-3; D gene uncertain. Germline CDR1 LNHDA, CDR2 SQIVND (reference sequence). V lost 1 base and J 6 bases, leaving 14 bases between the germline ends. This CDR3 spans 15 amino acids. The CDR3 sequence is CASSIGGSIADTQYF. As DNA, the CDR3 is TGTGCCAGTAGTATAGGGGGTTCCATCGCGGATACGCAGTATTTT.

The chain joins TRBV7-9 to TRBJ2-1, with a weak D call TRBD2 (7 bases). This CDR3 is built from 17 residues. Between the trimmed V and J ends, which lost 1 base and 4 bases, there was a span of 17 bases. Looked up from germline, CDR1 is SEHNR and CDR2 is FQNEAQ (reference sequence). This CDR3 is CASSLVAGGASYNEQFF. CDR3 DNA sequence: TGTGCCAGCAGCTTAGTTGCTGGGGGGGCCTCTTACAATGAGCAGTTCTTC.

This clone has just one count. The V gene is TRBV3-1 (or the pseudogene TRBV3-2), the J gene TRBJ2-2; D is uncertain. The CDR3 is 14 amino acids. Deletions cut 2 bases from V and 1 base from J, with 5 bases between. In germline, CDR1 is LGHDT, CDR2 YNNKEL (reference sequence). The CDR3 spells CASSQLRNTGELFF. CDR3 DNA sequence: TGTGCCAGCAGCCAACTCCGGAACACCGGGGAGCTGTTTTTT.

Notes on this clone: One base away lies a much larger clone, so this may be a sequencing read error. J is TRBJ2-5 and V is TRBV4-2, with 8 bases matching TRBD2. The germline gives CDR1 LGHNA, CDR2 YNFKEQ. This CDR3 has 17 amino acids. The CDR3 protein is CPSTWGGGGPAWETQYF. The CDR3, as DNA: TGTCCCAGCACTTGGGGGGGCGGGGGGCCGGCATGGGAGACCCAGTACTTC.

The rearrangement joins TRBV18 to TRBJ1-5, with 7 bases identical to TRBD1. Losses at the gene ends were 8 bases for V and 4 bases for J; bases not matched to a gene: 5. The CDR3 covers 13 residues. Germline V gene sequence: CDR1 KGHSH, CDR2 LQKENI. The CDR3 nucleotides read TGTGCCAGCACCCGGGACAGAAATCAGCCCCAGCATTTT. Encoded protein: CASTRDRNQPQHF.

The chain combines TRBV4-1 with TRBJ1-2; 8 bases align to TRBD1. The length of the CDR3 is 16 residues. Trimming at V came to 4 bases and at J to 0 bases, leaving 7 bases not matched to a gene. Germline V gives CDR1 MGHRA, CDR2 YSYEKL. Here the CDR3 reads CASSLETGVSNYGYTF. In DNA form, the CDR3 reads TGCGCCAGCAGCCTGGAGACAGGGGTATCTAACTATGGCTACACCTTC.

This chain's CDR3 is CASSLNGGRGRGQPQHF. CDR3 bases: TGTGCCAGCAGCCTGAATGGGGGCAGGGGGCGTGGACAGCCCCAGCATTTT. The chain combines TRBV4-2 with TRBJ1-5; 8 bases are a match to TRBD1. There are 17 residues in the CDR3. Unmatched junction bases numbered 15, after V lost 4 bases and J lost 7 bases. Germline V gene data show CDR1 as LGHNA and CDR2 as YNFKEQ.